This T cell receptor (beta chain) was found in a study of blood T cell repertoires in COVID-19. Concerning this clone itself: The same CDR3 also results from other DNA sequences found in this sample.

Methods used by the authors: Reference gene primer amplification gave estimated nucleated cell counts. Clones were sequenced by immunoSEQ multiplex PCR, and TCRdb holds only the in-frame ones, with some missing. V and J calls and clone size follow that table, whereas D and trimming were derived from the DNA. The sample holds under 200,000 clones, 79% seen once. There are 13 residues in the CDR3. Germline loops: CDR1 SNHLY, CDR2 FYNNEI. Trimming shortened V by 6 bases and J by 4 bases, and 13 bases separated the two germline ends. The source of this sequence is a woman aged 60-75 years with COVID-19, enrolled during active disease. The rearrangement uses TRBV2 and TRBJ2-7; perhaps TRBD2 as D (6 bases). The sample comprised peripheral blood. The CDR3, as DNA: TGTGCCAGCAGCGTTACCGGGACTTACGAGCAGTACTTC. This gives the protein CASSVTGTYEQYF. Drawing the rest from reference TRBV2 and TRBJ2-7, the complete variable domain is EPEVTQTPSHQVTQMGQEVILRCVPISNHLYFYWYRQILGQKVEFLVSFYNNEISEKSEIFDDQFSVERPDGSNFTLKIRSTKLEDSAMYFCASSVTGTYEQYFGPGTRLTVT.